Listed below are T cell receptor beta chains from one sample, sequenced in a study of blood T cell repertoires in COVID-19. Clones were sequenced by immunoSEQ multiplex PCR, and TCRdb holds only the in-frame ones, with some missing. This sample has just under 350,000 clones, with roughly 86% found just once. Sequencing used peripheral blood. These receptors all come from a woman aged 70-85 years with COVID-19, enrolled during active disease. Each CDR3 is given with its conserved first and last residue. Each record gives: V gene, clone size, J gene, D gene, CDR3 DNA, CDR3 protein. D genes are given only for firm matches. Not every row has a clone size; where given, it reads once, few, many or a size class.

TRBV5-4	-	TRBJ1-4	TRBD1	TGTGCCAGCAGCCTGACAGGGGAAAATGAAAAACTGTTTTTT	CASSLTGENEKLFF
TRBV2	once	TRBJ1-2	-	TGTGCCAGCAGTGAGGGGGCATGGGGCTACACCTTC	CASSEGAWGYTF
TRBV29-1	-	TRBJ1-1	-	TGCAGCGTTGACGGTCCGGCAGGGAGGGGTGAAGCTTTCTTT	CSVDGPAGRGEAFF
TRBV5-1	-	TRBJ1-1	-	TGCGCCAGCAGCTTGGAGGGACTTGAAGCTTTCTTT	CASSLEGLEAFF
TRBV19	-	TRBJ1-2	TRBD1	TGTGCCAGTAGTGTCAGGACAGGGGACGGCTACACCTTC	CASSVRTGDGYTF
TRBV4-3	once	TRBJ2-3	TRBD1	TGCGCCAGCAGCCAAGCTCAGGGGGGCACAGATACGCAGTATTTT	CASSQAQGGTDTQYF
TRBV29-1	-	TRBJ2-7	TRBD2	TGCAGCGTGGGGGAGGGCTACGAGCAGTACTTC	CSVGEGYEQYF
TRBV12-3/TRBV12-4	-	TRBJ2-3	-	TGTGCCAGCAGTACCAGCGGTTCCTATACGCAGTATTTT	CASSTSGSYTQYF
TRBV19	once	TRBJ2-7	-	TGTGCCAGTAGTAAGGACAGACACTACGAGCAGTACTTC	CASSKDRHYEQYF
TRBV2	-	TRBJ1-6	-	TGTGCCAGCAGTGACAGTTCCCTTAATTCACCCCTCCACTTT	CASSDSSLNSPLHF
TRBV9	few	TRBJ1-3	TRBD1	TGTGCCAGCAGCGTAGGCGGCAGGGGGCTAGGAAACACCATATATTTT	CASSVGGRGLGNTIYF
TRBV5-1	-	TRBJ1-2	TRBD1	TGCGCCAGCAGCTTGGGACAGGGGAAGGGCTACACCTTC	CASSLGQGKGYTF
TRBV24-1	-	TRBJ2-7	TRBD2	TGTGCCACCAGTGACTCGGGACTAGCGGGGGGCGAGCAGTACTTC	CATSDSGLAGGEQYF
TRBV6-5	-	TRBJ1-1	TRBD1	TGTGCCAGCAGCCTACAGGGGAAAGCTTTCTTT	CASSLQGKAFF
TRBV5-1	-	TRBJ1-5	-	TGCGCCAGCAGCTTTACCGGGTCCTTCAATCAGCCCCAGCATTTT	CASSFTGSFNQPQHF
TRBV19	-	TRBJ2-5	TRBD2	TGTGCCAGTAGTGAGGGACTAGCGGGGGGGCATGGTGAGACCCAGTACTTC	CASSEGLAGGHGETQYF
TRBV24-1	few	TRBJ2-2	TRBD1	TGTGCCACCAGTGAATCCGGGACAGGGGGCCTGAACACCGGGGAGCTGTTTTTT	CATSESGTGGLNTGELFF
TRBV30	-	TRBJ1-3	-	TGTGCCTGGACCCCGACTCCGGGCTCTGGAAACACCATATATTTT	CAWTPTPGSGNTIYF
TRBV5-6	-	TRBJ2-3	TRBD2	TGTGCCAGCAGCTGGACTAGCGGGGTGCAGCGTTTT	CASSWTSGVQRF
TRBV10-2	few	TRBJ2-7	-	TGCGCCAGCAGGATGGAGGGGAGCTCCTACGAGCAGTACTTC	CASRMEGSSYEQYF
TRBV5-6	-	TRBJ2-7	TRBD1	TGTGCCAGCAGCTTCGGCAGGGGGCCTTACTACGAGCAGTACTTC	CASSFGRGPYYEQYF
TRBV6-2/TRBV6-3	once	TRBJ2-6	TRBD2	TGTGCCAGCAGTTACCGGGGAGGGAGGGCCTCTGGGGCCAACGTCCTGACTTTC	CASSYRGGRASGANVLTF
TRBV10-3	-	TRBJ1-1	-	TGTGCCATCAGTGCGTTACAGGCTTTTAACACTGAAGCTTTCTTT	CAISALQAFNTEAFF
TRBV29-1	once	TRBJ2-3	-	TGCAGCATCTTTCGACAGGAAGATACGCAGTATTTT	CSIFRQEDTQYF
TRBV7-9	-	TRBJ2-5	TRBD2	TGTGCCAGTGGGGCTAGCGGGGGGAAAGAGACCCAGTACTTC	CASGASGGKETQYF